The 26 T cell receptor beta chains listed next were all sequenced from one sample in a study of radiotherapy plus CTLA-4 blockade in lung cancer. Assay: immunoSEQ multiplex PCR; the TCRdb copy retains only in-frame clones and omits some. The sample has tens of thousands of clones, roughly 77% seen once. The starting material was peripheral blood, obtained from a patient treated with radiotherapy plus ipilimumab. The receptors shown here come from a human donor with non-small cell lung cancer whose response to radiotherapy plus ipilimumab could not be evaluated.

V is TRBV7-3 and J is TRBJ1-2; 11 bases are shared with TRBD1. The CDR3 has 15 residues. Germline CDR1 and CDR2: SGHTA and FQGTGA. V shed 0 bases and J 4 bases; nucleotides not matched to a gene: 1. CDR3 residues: CASSLTGTGGYGYTF. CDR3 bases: TGTGCCAGCAGCTTAACAGGGACAGGGGGCTATGGCTACACCTTC. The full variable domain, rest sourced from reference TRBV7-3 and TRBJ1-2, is GAGVSQTPSNKVTEKGKYVELRCDPISGHTALYWYRQSLGQGPEFLIYFQGTGAADDSGLPNDRFFAVRPEGSVSTLKIQRTERGDSAVYLCASSLTGTGGYGYTFGSGTRLTVV.

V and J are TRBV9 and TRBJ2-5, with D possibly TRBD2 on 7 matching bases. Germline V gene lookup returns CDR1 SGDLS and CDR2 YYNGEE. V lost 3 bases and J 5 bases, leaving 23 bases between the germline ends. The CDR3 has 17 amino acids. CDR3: CASSDGGGGAGFETQYF. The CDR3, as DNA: TGTGCCAGCAGCGATGGAGGGGGGGGAGCGGGGTTCGAGACCCAGTACTTC.

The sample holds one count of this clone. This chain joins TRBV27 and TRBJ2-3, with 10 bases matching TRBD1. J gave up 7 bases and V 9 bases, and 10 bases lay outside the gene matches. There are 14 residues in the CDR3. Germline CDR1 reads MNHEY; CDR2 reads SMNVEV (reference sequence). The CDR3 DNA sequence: TGTGCCAGTCGATTGACAGGGGGCGCCTATACGCAGTATTTT. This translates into CASRLTGGAYTQYF.

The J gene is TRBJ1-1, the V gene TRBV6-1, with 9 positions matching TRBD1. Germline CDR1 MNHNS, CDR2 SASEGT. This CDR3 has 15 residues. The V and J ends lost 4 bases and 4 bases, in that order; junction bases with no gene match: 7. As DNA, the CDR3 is TGTGCCAGCAGTGCCCGACAGGGGGTAGGCACTGAAGCTTTCTTT. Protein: CASSARQGVGTEAFF.

CDR3 sequence reads: CASSPRGQDENTEAFF. The CDR3, as DNA: TGCGCCAGCAGCCCCAGAGGGCAGGATGAGAACACTGAAGCTTTCTTT. This chain joins TRBV4-1 and TRBJ1-1; unclear D gene. The CDR3 has 16 amino acids. V lost 4 bases and J 1 base, leaving 16 bases between the germline ends. Looked up from germline, CDR1 is MGHRA and CDR2 is YSYEKL.

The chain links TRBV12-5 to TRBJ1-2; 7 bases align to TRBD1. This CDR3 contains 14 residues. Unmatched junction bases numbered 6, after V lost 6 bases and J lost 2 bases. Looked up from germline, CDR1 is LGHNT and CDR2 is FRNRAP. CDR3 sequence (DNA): TGTGCTAGTGGCACCGGAGGGGGCAACTATGGCTACACCTTC. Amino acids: CASGTGGGNYGYTF.

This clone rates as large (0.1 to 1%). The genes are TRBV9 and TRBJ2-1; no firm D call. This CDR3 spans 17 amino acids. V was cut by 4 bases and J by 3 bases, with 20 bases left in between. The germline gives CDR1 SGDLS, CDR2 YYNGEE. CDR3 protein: CASSPTGTGGFYNEQFF. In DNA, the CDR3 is TGTGCCAGCAGCCCCACGGGTACTGGCGGATTCTACAATGAGCAGTTCTTC.

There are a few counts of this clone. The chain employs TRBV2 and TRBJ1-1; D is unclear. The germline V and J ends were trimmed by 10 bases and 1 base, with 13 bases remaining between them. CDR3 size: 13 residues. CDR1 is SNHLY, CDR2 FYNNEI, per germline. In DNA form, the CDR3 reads TGTGCCACCCTATTAGAGAGGAACACTGAAGCTTTCTTT. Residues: CATLLERNTEAFF.

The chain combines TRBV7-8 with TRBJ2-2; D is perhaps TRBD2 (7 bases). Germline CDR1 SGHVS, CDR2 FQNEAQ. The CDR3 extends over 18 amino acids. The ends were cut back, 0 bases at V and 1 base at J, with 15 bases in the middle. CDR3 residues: CASSLAGGPGGNTGELFF. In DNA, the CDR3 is TGTGCCAGCAGCTTAGCGGGGGGGCCCGGGGGGAACACCGGGGAGCTGTTTTTT.

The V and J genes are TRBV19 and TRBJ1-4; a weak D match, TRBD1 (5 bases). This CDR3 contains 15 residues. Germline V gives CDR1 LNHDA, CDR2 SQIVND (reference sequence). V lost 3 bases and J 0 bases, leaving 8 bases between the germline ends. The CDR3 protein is CASSMGPTTNEKLFF. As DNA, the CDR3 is TGTGCCAGTAGTATGGGGCCCACAACTAATGAAAAACTGTTTTTT. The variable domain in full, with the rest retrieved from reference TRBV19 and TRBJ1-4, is DGGITQSPKYLFRKEGQNVTLSCEQNLNHDAMYWYRQDPGQGLRLIYYSQIVNDFQKGDIAEGYSVSREKKESFPLTVTSAQKNPTAFYLCASSMGPTTNEKLFFGSGTQLSVL.

CDR3 coding DNA: TGTGCCAGCACAGAGGCTCCCAGCTCCTACAATGAGCAGTTCTTC. Residues: CASTEAPSSYNEQFF. The chain combines TRBV9 with TRBJ2-1; D is undetermined. V lost 6 bases to trimming and J lost 0 bases, with 13 bases between them. Germline values: CDR1 SGDLS, CDR2 YYNGEE. The CDR3 extends over 15 amino acids.

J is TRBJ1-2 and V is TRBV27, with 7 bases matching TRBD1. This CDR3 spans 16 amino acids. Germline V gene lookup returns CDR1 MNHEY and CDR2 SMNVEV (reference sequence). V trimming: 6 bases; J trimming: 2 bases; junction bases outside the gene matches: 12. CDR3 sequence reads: CASRAGGGFPNYGYTF. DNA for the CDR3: TGTGCCAGCAGGGCCGGAGGGGGCTTCCCGAACTATGGCTACACCTTC.

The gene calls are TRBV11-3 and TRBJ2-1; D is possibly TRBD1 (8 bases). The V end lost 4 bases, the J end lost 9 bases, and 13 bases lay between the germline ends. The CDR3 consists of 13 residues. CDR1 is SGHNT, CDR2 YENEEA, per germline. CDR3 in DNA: TGTGCCAGCAGCTCGGACAGGGAGGGTGAGCAGTTCTTC. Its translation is CASSSDREGEQFF.

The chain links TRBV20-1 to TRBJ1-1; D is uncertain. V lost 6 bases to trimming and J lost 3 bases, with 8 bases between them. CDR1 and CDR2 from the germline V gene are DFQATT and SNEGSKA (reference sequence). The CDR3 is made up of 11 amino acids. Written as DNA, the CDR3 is TGCAGTGCCCCGACATACACTGAAGCTTTCTTT. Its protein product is CSAPTYTEAFF.

CDR3 loop: CASSSHRDRDGGYTF. CDR3 coding DNA: TGTGCCAGCAGCTCACACCGGGACAGGGATGGAGGCTACACCTTC. V and J are TRBV7-9 and TRBJ1-2; 9 nucleotides align to TRBD1. V was clipped by 4 bases and J by 8 bases; unmatched bases: 11. Germline CDR1 SEHNR, CDR2 FQNEAQ (reference sequence). CDR3 length equals 15 residues.

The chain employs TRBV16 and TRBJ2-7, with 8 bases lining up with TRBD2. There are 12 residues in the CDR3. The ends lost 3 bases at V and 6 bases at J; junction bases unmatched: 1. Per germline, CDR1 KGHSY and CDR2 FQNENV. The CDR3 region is CASSQGTSEQYF. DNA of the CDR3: TGTGCCAGCAGCCAGGGGACTAGCGAGCAGTACTTC.

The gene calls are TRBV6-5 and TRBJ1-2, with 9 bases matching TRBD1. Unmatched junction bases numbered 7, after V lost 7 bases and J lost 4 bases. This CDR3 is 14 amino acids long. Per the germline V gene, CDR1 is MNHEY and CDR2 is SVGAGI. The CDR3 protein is CASTTGQGVYGYTF. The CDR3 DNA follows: TGTGCCAGCACCACGGGACAGGGTGTCTATGGCTACACCTTC.

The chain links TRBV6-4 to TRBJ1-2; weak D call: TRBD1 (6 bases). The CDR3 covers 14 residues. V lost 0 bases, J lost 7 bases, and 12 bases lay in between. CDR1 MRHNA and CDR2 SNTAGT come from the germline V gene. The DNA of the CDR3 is TGTGCCAGCAGTGACTCCGCCAGGGGTGTTGGCTACACCTTC. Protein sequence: CASSDSARGVGYTF.

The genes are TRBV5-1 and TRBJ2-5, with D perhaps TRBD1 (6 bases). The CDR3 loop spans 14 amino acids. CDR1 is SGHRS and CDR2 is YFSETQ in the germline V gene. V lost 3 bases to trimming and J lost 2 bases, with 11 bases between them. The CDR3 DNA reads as TGCGCCAGCAGCTGGTATGGACAGCAAGAGACCCAGTACTTC. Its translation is CASSWYGQQETQYF.

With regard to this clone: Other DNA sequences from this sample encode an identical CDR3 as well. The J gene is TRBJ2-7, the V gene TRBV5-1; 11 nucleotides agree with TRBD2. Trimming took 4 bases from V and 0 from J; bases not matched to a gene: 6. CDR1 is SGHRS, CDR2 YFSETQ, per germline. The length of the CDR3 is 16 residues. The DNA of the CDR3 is TGCGCCAGCAGCCCACTAGCGGGAGTAAACTCCTACGAGCAGTACTTC. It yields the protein CASSPLAGVNSYEQYF.

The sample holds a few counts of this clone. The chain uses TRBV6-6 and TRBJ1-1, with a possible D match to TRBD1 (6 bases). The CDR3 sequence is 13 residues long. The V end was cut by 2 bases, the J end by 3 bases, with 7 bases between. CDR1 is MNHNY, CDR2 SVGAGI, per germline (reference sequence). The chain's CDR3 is CASSYQGYTEAFF. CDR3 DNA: TGTGCCAGCAGTTACCAGGGGTACACTGAAGCTTTCTTT.

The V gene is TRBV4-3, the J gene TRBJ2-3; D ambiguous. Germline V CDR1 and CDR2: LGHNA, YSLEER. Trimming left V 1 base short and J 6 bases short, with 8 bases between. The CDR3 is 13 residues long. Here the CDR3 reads CASSQVGWDTQYF. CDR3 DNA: TGCGCCAGCAGCCAAGTCGGGTGGGATACGCAGTATTTT.

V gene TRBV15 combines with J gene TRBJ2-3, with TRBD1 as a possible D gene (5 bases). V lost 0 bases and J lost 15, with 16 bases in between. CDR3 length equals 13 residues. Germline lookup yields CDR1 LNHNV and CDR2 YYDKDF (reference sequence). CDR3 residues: CATSRDHGARQYF. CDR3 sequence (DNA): TGTGCCACCAGCAGAGATCATGGGGCTCGACAATATTTT.

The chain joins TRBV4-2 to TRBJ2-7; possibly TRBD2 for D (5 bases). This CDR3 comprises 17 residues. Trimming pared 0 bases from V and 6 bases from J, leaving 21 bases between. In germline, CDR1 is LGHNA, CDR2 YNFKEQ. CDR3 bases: TGTGCCAGCAGCCAAGATCTGAGGGTGGCGGCTGGGTCCGAGCAGTACTTC. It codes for CASSQDLRVAAGSEQYF.

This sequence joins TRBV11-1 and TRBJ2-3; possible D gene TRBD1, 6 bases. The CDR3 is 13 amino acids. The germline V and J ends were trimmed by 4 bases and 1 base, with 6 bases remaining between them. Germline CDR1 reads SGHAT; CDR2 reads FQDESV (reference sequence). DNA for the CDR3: TGTGCCAGCAGCTACAGGGGCACAGATACGCAGTATTTT. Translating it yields CASSYRGTDTQYF. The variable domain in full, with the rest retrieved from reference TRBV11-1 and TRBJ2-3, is EAEVAQSPRYKITEKSQAVAFWCDPISGHATLYWYRQILGQGPELLVQFQDESVVDDSQLPKDRFSAERLKGVDSTLKIQPAELGDSAMYLCASSYRGTDTQYFGPGTRLTVL.

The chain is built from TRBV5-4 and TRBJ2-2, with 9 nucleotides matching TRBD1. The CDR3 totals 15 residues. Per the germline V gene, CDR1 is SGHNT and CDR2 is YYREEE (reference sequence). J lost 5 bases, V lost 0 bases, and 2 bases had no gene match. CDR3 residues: CASSLGQGDTGELFF. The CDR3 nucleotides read TGTGCCAGCAGCTTGGGACAGGGGGATACCGGGGAGCTGTTTTTT.